Listed here are 21 T cell receptor beta chains from one sample, sequenced in a study of cytomegalovirus exposure and HLA in healthy donors. PCR primers comprised 60 Vbeta and 13 Jbeta primers. Profiling relied on immunoSEQ multiplex PCR, and the TCRdb table lists in-frame clones only, not all of them. The sample includes some 200,000 clones, approximately 80% of them seen just once. The sequenced material came from PBMCs. All receptors come from a woman aged 35 to 49 in good health and CMV-seronegative.

This clone was detected only once. This rearrangement joins TRBV29-1 to TRBJ1-4; no reliable D call. Trimming removed 6 bases from V and 0 bases from J, with 11 bases in between. Per germline, CDR1 SQVTM and CDR2 ANQGSEA. The CDR3 covers 14 residues. This chain's CDR3 is CSVADGATNEKLFF. In DNA, the CDR3 is TGCAGCGTAGCGGACGGTGCAACTAATGAAAAACTGTTTTTT.

Only one count was recorded for this clone. The rearrangement links TRBV27 to TRBJ2-2; a possible D gene is TRBD1 (6 bases). V was trimmed by 2 bases and J by 2 bases, leaving 9 bases between them. CDR1 is MNHEY, CDR2 SMNVEV, per germline (reference sequence). This CDR3 has 15 residues. The CDR3 DNA sequence: TGTGCCAGCAGTTTACAGGGGCTAAACACCGGGGAGCTGTTTTTT. Protein sequence: CASSLQGLNTGELFF.

The chain uses TRBV5-8 and TRBJ2-7, with 8 bases matching TRBD1. This CDR3 is 18 amino acids long. The germline V gene encodes CDR1 SGHTS and CDR2 YDEGEE. Losses at the gene ends were 3 bases for V and 4 bases for J; bases not matched to a gene: 18. CDR3 sequence: CASSSPPWAGTGTYEQYF. CDR3 nucleotide sequence: TGTGCCAGCAGCTCCCCCCCTTGGGCCGGGACAGGAACTTACGAGCAGTACTTC.

V usage is TRBV18 and J usage is TRBJ2-5, with 9 bases that match TRBD2. V shed 1 base and J 5 bases; nucleotides not matched to a gene: 5. The CDR3 covers 15 residues. Germline values: CDR1 KGHSH, CDR2 LQKENI. For the CDR3, the DNA is TGTGCCAGCTCACCACGGCGGGGGGGCCTGGAGACCCAGTACTTC. This gives the protein CASSPRRGGLETQYF.

This clone was detected a few times. This chain links TRBV28 with TRBJ2-7; D might be TRBD1 (6 bases). Germline V CDR1 and CDR2: MDHEN, SYDVKM. This CDR3 has 14 residues. With 6 bases removed from V and 3 bases from J, the gap between germline ends came to 15 bases. CDR3 bases: TGTGCCAGCAGCTCCGGGACATCTAACTACGAGCAGTACTTC. It specifies CASSSGTSNYEQYF.

The chain uses TRBV4-3 and TRBJ1-6; tentatively, D is TRBD1 (5 bases). CDR1 LGHNA and CDR2 YSLEER come from the germline V gene. Trimming shortened V by 0 bases and J by 9 bases, and 15 bases separated the two germline ends. This CDR3 spans 16 amino acids. The CDR3 region has the DNA TGCGCCAGCAGCCAAGATCGGGTCGGGGGAGGTTCACCCCTCCACTTT. Protein: CASSQDRVGGGSPLHF.

The J gene is TRBJ2-7, the V gene TRBV20-1; unclear D gene. V lost 6 bases and J 6 bases, leaving 12 bases between the germline ends. Germline V gene lookup returns CDR1 DFQATT and CDR2 SNEGSKA (reference sequence). The CDR3 is 11 amino acids. Here the CDR3 DNA reads TGCAGTGCCCCTACCGAAATCGAGCAGTACTTC. Translating it yields CSAPTEIEQYF.

The J gene is TRBJ2-2, the V gene TRBV7-6; 14 bases fit TRBD2. V shed 5 bases, J shed 5 bases, and the junction held 10 bases outside the gene matches. This CDR3 is 18 amino acids long. Germline V gene lookup returns CDR1 SGHVS and CDR2 FNYEAQ. CDR3 in DNA: TGTGCCAGCAGCCGGACTAGCGGGGGGCCCGATATTACCGGGGAGCTGTTTTTT. Amino acids: CASSRTSGGPDITGELFF.

This rearrangement joins TRBV28 to TRBJ1-2; 7 nucleotides line up with TRBD1. In germline, CDR1 is MDHEN, CDR2 SYDVKM. The CDR3 consists of 13 residues. After removal of 6 bases from V and 3 bases from J, the junction contained 4 bases not matched to a gene. The CDR3 sequence: CASSSDRDYGYTF. The CDR3 region has the DNA TGTGCCAGCAGCTCAGACAGGGACTATGGCTACACCTTC.

This sequence joins TRBV5-1 and TRBJ1-1; D gene ambiguous. The CDR3 totals 16 residues. V was pared by 0 bases and J by 4 bases, with 16 bases between. CDR1 and CDR2 (germline): SGHRS, YFSETQ. The CDR3 region has the DNA TGCGCCAGCAGCTTGGGGACTCCCGCCCTTGGCACTGAAGCTTTCTTT. Translation gives CASSLGTPALGTEAFF.

This sequence joins TRBV9 and TRBJ1-1; D remains ambiguous. Germline loops: CDR1 SGDLS, CDR2 YYNGEE. CDR3 length: 15 residues. The V and J ends lost 0 bases and 4 bases respectively, with 13 bases between them. CDR3 sequence (DNA): TGTGCCAGCAGCGTAGGTTCGCTGAGTTCCACTGAAGCTTTCTTT. This codes for CASSVGSLSSTEAFF.

The CDR3 reads CSARDREDGGYTF. CDR3 nucleotides: TGCAGCGCCCGGGACAGGGAGGATGGTGGCTACACCTTC. The V call is TRBV29-1, the J call TRBJ1-2; 9 bases align to TRBD1. CDR1 is SQVTM and CDR2 is ANQGSEA in the germline V gene. The CDR3 length is 13 residues. V lost 7 bases to trimming and J lost 7 bases; unmatched junction nucleotides: 10. Filled out from reference TRBV29-1 and TRBJ1-2, the complete variable domain reads SAVISQKPSRDICQRGTSLTIQCQVDSQVTMMFWYRQQPGQSLTLIATANQGSEATYESGFVIDKFPISRPNLTFSTLTVSNMSPEDSSIYLCSARDREDGGYTFGSGTRLTVV.

This chain links TRBV4-2 with TRBJ2-5; 7 bases are a match to TRBD2. Germline V gene sequence: CDR1 LGHNA, CDR2 YNFKEQ. V lost 0 bases to trimming and J lost 5 bases; unmatched junction nucleotides: 18. The CDR3 loop spans 19 amino acids. CDR3 DNA: TGTGCCAGCAGCCAAGATATAAAGGGACCAAGCGGGGTGGGGGAGACCCAGTACTTC. Amino acid sequence: CASSQDIKGPSGVGETQYF.

The chain joins TRBV5-4 to TRBJ2-1; 7 nucleotides match TRBD2. V trimming: 4 bases; J trimming: 2 bases; junction bases outside the gene matches: 9. The germline gives CDR1 SGHNT, CDR2 YYREEE (reference sequence). The CDR3 has 16 amino acids. The DNA for the CDR3 is TGTGCCAGCAGCCCCCCCGGGGGAGGGACCTACAATGAGCAGTTCTTC. As protein: CASSPPGGGTYNEQFF.

The gene calls are TRBV6-5 and TRBJ2-7; a possible D gene is TRBD2 (7 bases). The V and J ends lost 0 bases and 1 base respectively, with 13 bases between them. The CDR3 loop spans 16 amino acids. Germline V CDR1 and CDR2: MNHEY, SVGAGI. The CDR3 bases are TGTGCCAGCAGTTACTCCCCGCGGGGGCCTTCCTACGAGCAGTACTTC. This encodes CASSYSPRGPSYEQYF.

The genes are TRBV2 and TRBJ1-4; D is undetermined. CDR3 size: 15 residues. V was clipped by 5 bases and J by 7 bases, with 17 bases between them. Germline assignment: CDR1 SNHLY and CDR2 FYNNEI. Here the CDR3 reads CASSPPPRVREKLFF. The DNA of the CDR3 is TGTGCCAGCAGTCCCCCTCCCCGGGTGCGTGAAAAACTGTTTTTT. Full variable domain (remainder filled in from reference TRBV2 and TRBJ1-4): EPEVTQTPSHQVTQMGQEVILRCVPISNHLYFYWYRQILGQKVEFLVSFYNNEISEKSEIFDDQFSVERPDGSNFTLKIRSTKLEDSAMYFCASSPPPRVREKLFFGSGTQLSVL.

The chain couples TRBV7-6 to TRBJ2-2; tentatively, D is TRBD1 (5 bases). Trimming removed 2 bases at V and 3 bases at J, with 16 bases between. Germline V gives CDR1 SGHVS, CDR2 FNYEAQ. This CDR3 comprises 17 residues. The CDR3 sequence: CASSLRPRRADTGELFF. The CDR3 bases are TGTGCCAGCAGCTTACGTCCCCGCAGGGCGGACACCGGGGAGCTGTTTTTT.

The chain recombines TRBV28 with TRBJ1-5; D gene ambiguous. CDR3 size: 14 residues. V was pared by 3 bases and J by 0 bases, with 6 bases between. The germline gives CDR1 MDHEN, CDR2 SYDVKM. CDR3 DNA: TGTGCCAGCAGTTTTTTAGATAGCAATCAGCCCCAGCATTTT. As protein: CASSFLDSNQPQHF.

The rearrangement uses TRBV7-9 and TRBJ1-1; TRBD1 might be the D (5 bases). Germline V gene data show CDR1 as SEHNR and CDR2 as FQNEAQ (reference sequence). This CDR3 has 13 residues. Trimming left V 1 base short and J 7 bases short, with 10 bases between. For the CDR3, the DNA is TGTGCCAGCAGCTTAGGGGGGGGACTTGAAGCTTTCTTT. Translated, it gives CASSLGGGLEAFF.

The chain combines TRBV19 with TRBJ2-6; D unclear. CDR1 LNHDA and CDR2 SQIVND come from the germline V gene (reference sequence). This CDR3 is built from 15 residues. Trimming took 3 bases from V and 2 from J, leaving 8 bases between them. CDR3 sequence: CASSIVRTGANVLTF. CDR3 bases: TGTGCCAGTAGTATCGTGAGAACTGGGGCCAACGTCCTGACTTTC.

The rearrangement joins TRBV28 to TRBJ2-7; 10 bases are shared with TRBD2. The J segment lost 8 bases and the V segment lost 2 bases, leaving 9 bases of the junction unmatched. CDR3 length: 15 residues. Per the germline V gene, CDR1 is MDHEN and CDR2 is SYDVKM. In DNA form, the CDR3 reads TGTGCCAGCAGTTTAGGAGGGACTAGCGCTTCCCAGCAGTACTTC. Translation gives CASSLGGTSASQQYF.